The present T cell receptor (beta chain) was sequenced within a study of cytomegalovirus exposure and HLA in healthy donors. Regarding the study as a whole: Other equally common chains were less clonally expanded than HLA-associated TCR beta chains, a later analysis showed. A prior analysis recorded that most TCR beta V segments were productive about 87% or about 30% of the time. Looking again later, the authors saw that most CMV-associated TCR beta chains seemed HLA-restricted.

Trimming at V came to 5 bases and at J to 3 bases, leaving 9 bases not matched to a gene. The V gene's germline CDR1 is SEHNR and CDR2 FQNEAQ (reference sequence). This CDR3 is built from 15 residues. About this clone: The target antigen is unknown.

Primers included in the PCR were 60 Vbeta and 13 Jbeta primers. The protocol was immunoSEQ multiplex PCR, while the TCRdb copy is restricted to in-frame clones and leaves out a portion. Of about 100,000 clones listed, roughly 80% were seen once; the top ten hold roughly 9.1%. The chain carries TRBV7-9 and TRBJ2-7; 8 nucleotides agree with TRBD1. Sequenced input: PBMCs. The TCR sequence derives from a male donor in good health and CMV-seropositive. The CDR3 reads CASSDIGQGHYEQYF. In nucleotides, the CDR3 is TGTGCCAGCAGCGATATAGGACAGGGTCACTACGAGCAGTACTTC.